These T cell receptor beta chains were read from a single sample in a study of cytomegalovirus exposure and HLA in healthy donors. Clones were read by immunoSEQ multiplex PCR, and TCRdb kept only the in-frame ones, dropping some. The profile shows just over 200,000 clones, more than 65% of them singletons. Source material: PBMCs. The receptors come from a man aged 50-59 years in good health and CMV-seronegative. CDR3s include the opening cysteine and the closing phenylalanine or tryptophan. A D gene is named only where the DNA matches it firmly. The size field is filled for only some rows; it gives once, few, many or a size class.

cdr3_aa: CASSGTTSSYNEQFF
cdr3_nt: TGCGCCAGCAGTGGGACAACCTCCTCCTACAATGAGCAGTTCTTC
d_call: -
v_call: TRBV5-1
j_call: TRBJ2-1
clone_size: few

cdr3_aa: CASSDRAGDEQYF
cdr3_nt: TGTGCCAGCAGTGACAGGGCGGGAGACGAGCAGTACTTC
d_call: TRBD2
v_call: TRBV6-4
j_call: TRBJ2-7
clone_size: -

cdr3_aa: CATSMPRDRGYNEQFF
cdr3_nt: TGTGCCACCAGCATGCCCCGGGACAGGGGATACAATGAGCAGTTCTTC
d_call: TRBD1
v_call: TRBV15
j_call: TRBJ2-1
clone_size: -

cdr3_aa: CASSRWTGNTEAFF
cdr3_nt: TGTGCCAGCAGTCGTTGGACAGGGAACACTGAAGCTTTCTTT
d_call: TRBD1
v_call: TRBV6-5
j_call: TRBJ1-1
clone_size: -

cdr3_aa: CASSYDREGGYTF
cdr3_nt: TGCGCCAGCAGCTACGACAGGGAAGGCGGCTACACCTTC
d_call: TRBD1
v_call: TRBV5-1
j_call: TRBJ1-2
clone_size: -

cdr3_aa: CASSSPTGAPGANVLTF
cdr3_nt: TGTGCCAGCAGTTCCCCGACAGGGGCGCCTGGGGCCAACGTCCTGACTTTC
d_call: TRBD1
v_call: TRBV28
j_call: TRBJ2-6
clone_size: -

cdr3_aa: CASSHPPDRAGELFF
cdr3_nt: TGCGCCAGCAGCCATCCCCCGGACAGGGCCGGGGAGCTGTTTTTT
d_call: TRBD1
v_call: TRBV4-1
j_call: TRBJ2-2
clone_size: few

cdr3_aa: CASRSTGVLAEAFF
cdr3_nt: TGTGCCAGCAGGTCTACAGGGGTTTTGGCTGAAGCTTTCTTT
d_call: TRBD1
v_call: TRBV28
j_call: TRBJ1-1
clone_size: -

cdr3_aa: CASSMGQGRNQPQHF
cdr3_nt: TGTGCCAGTAGTATGGGACAGGGGAGGAATCAGCCCCAGCATTTT
d_call: TRBD1
v_call: TRBV19
j_call: TRBJ1-5
clone_size: -

cdr3_aa: CASSSTGTGKETQYF
cdr3_nt: TGTGCCAGCAGTTCTACCGGGACAGGGAAAGAGACCCAGTACTTC
d_call: TRBD1
v_call: TRBV28
j_call: TRBJ2-5
clone_size: -

cdr3_aa: CASSVGGGETEAFF
cdr3_nt: TGTGCCAGCAGCGTAGGAGGGGGCGAGACTGAAGCTTTCTTT
d_call: TRBD1
v_call: TRBV9
j_call: TRBJ1-1
clone_size: -

cdr3_aa: CASGQGMPGELFF
cdr3_nt: TGTGCCAGCGGACAGGGAATGCCCGGGGAGCTGTTTTTT
d_call: TRBD1
v_call: TRBV28
j_call: TRBJ2-2
clone_size: -

cdr3_aa: CASSPRREGPPNEQFF
cdr3_nt: TGTGCCAGCTCACCACGACGGGAGGGCCCCCCGAATGAGCAGTTCTTC
d_call: TRBD2
v_call: TRBV18
j_call: TRBJ2-1
clone_size: -

cdr3_aa: CASSGRTSGTPHEQYF
cdr3_nt: TGCGCCAGCAGCGGACGGACTAGCGGGACCCCCCACGAGCAGTACTTC
d_call: TRBD2
v_call: TRBV5-1
j_call: TRBJ2-7
clone_size: -

cdr3_aa: CASSQAPGLAGVQNIQYF
cdr3_nt: TGCGCCAGCAGCCAAGCCCCGGGACTAGCGGGAGTGCAAAACATTCAGTACTTC
d_call: TRBD2
v_call: TRBV4-1
j_call: TRBJ2-4
clone_size: -

cdr3_aa: CAWSLLTGDSYEQYF
cdr3_nt: TGTGCCTGGAGTCTGTTGACAGGAGACTCCTACGAGCAGTACTTC
d_call: -
v_call: TRBV30
j_call: TRBJ2-7
clone_size: once

cdr3_aa: CASSSRQGSNQPQHF
cdr3_nt: TGTGCCAGCAGTTCTCGACAGGGTAGCAATCAGCCCCAGCATTTT
d_call: TRBD1
v_call: TRBV28
j_call: TRBJ1-5
clone_size: -

cdr3_aa: CASSQDKASGRMETQYF
cdr3_nt: TGCGCCAGCAGCCAAGATAAGGCTAGCGGGAGAATGGAGACCCAGTACTTC
d_call: TRBD2
v_call: TRBV4-1
j_call: TRBJ2-5
clone_size: -

cdr3_aa: CASSLLGEGTRNYGYTF
cdr3_nt: TGCGCCAGCAGCCTTCTGGGGGAGGGGACGCGTAACTATGGCTACACCTTC
d_call: -
v_call: TRBV5-1
j_call: TRBJ1-2
clone_size: -

cdr3_aa: CASSRGQNTGELFF
cdr3_nt: TGTGCCAGCAGTCGGGGACAGAACACCGGGGAGCTGTTTTTT
d_call: -
v_call: TRBV27
j_call: TRBJ2-2
clone_size: -

cdr3_aa: CASSDGTSVSNEQFF
cdr3_nt: TGTGCCAGCAGCGACGGGACTAGCGTCAGCAATGAGCAGTTCTTC
d_call: TRBD2
v_call: TRBV9
j_call: TRBJ2-1
clone_size: -

cdr3_aa: CASSSRLAGNTGELFF
cdr3_nt: TGTGCCAGCAGCTCCAGACTAGCGGGAAACACCGGGGAGCTGTTTTTT
d_call: TRBD2
v_call: TRBV7-6
j_call: TRBJ2-2
clone_size: few

cdr3_aa: CASEGRGQGSHGYTF
cdr3_nt: TGTGCCAGCGAAGGGAGGGGACAGGGGAGTCATGGCTACACCTTC
d_call: TRBD1
v_call: TRBV6-1
j_call: TRBJ1-2
clone_size: -

cdr3_aa: CASSYRTGGVDNEQFF
cdr3_nt: TGTGCCAGCAGTTATCGTACAGGGGGCGTCGACAATGAGCAGTTCTTC
d_call: TRBD1
v_call: TRBV6-5
j_call: TRBJ2-1
clone_size: -

cdr3_aa: CSVRLPTYNEQFF
cdr3_nt: TGCAGCGTTCGACTTCCCACCTACAATGAGCAGTTCTTC
d_call: -
v_call: TRBV29-1
j_call: TRBJ2-1
clone_size: -

cdr3_aa: CASSLALKAGGGLEQYF
cdr3_nt: TGTGCCAGCAGCTTAGCGCTAAAAGCGGGAGGGGGCCTGGAGCAGTACTTC
d_call: TRBD2
v_call: TRBV7-2
j_call: TRBJ2-7
clone_size: -

cdr3_aa: CASRITGNGYTF
cdr3_nt: TGTGCCAGCAGAATAACAGGGAATGGCTACACCTTC
d_call: -
v_call: TRBV6-1
j_call: TRBJ1-2
clone_size: -

cdr3_aa: CASSFPRGGRITDTQYF
cdr3_nt: TGTGCCAGCAGCTTCCCCAGGGGCGGGAGAATTACAGATACGCAGTATTTT
d_call: -
v_call: TRBV5-4
j_call: TRBJ2-3
clone_size: once

cdr3_aa: CASSSAGGKPGQFF
cdr3_nt: TGTGCCAGCAGTTCAGCGGGAGGGAAGCCGGGGCAGTTCTTC
d_call: TRBD2
v_call: TRBV28
j_call: TRBJ2-1
clone_size: -

cdr3_aa: CASSLSYNSPLHF
cdr3_nt: TGTGCCAGCAGTCTGTCCTATAATTCACCCCTCCACTTT
d_call: -
v_call: TRBV27
j_call: TRBJ1-6
clone_size: -

cdr3_aa: CASREGQGNTGELFF
cdr3_nt: TGTGCCAGCAGAGAGGGACAGGGAAACACCGGGGAGCTGTTTTTT
d_call: TRBD1
v_call: TRBV2
j_call: TRBJ2-2
clone_size: -

cdr3_aa: CASRRTSGRAPSGGELFF
cdr3_nt: TGCGCCAGCAGGCGTACTAGCGGGAGGGCCCCGTCCGGCGGGGAGCTGTTTTTT
d_call: TRBD2
v_call: TRBV10-2
j_call: TRBJ2-2
clone_size: -

cdr3_aa: CASSILGQGDYEQYF
cdr3_nt: TGTGCCAGTAGTATTCTGGGACAGGGGGATTACGAGCAGTACTTC
d_call: TRBD1
v_call: TRBV19
j_call: TRBJ2-7
clone_size: -

cdr3_aa: CASRLAYMGLRHEQYF
cdr3_nt: TGTGCAAGTCGCTTAGCGTACATGGGACTTCGCCACGAGCAGTACTTC
d_call: -
v_call: TRBV12-2
j_call: TRBJ2-7
clone_size: -

cdr3_aa: CATSPSRGGNYNEQFF
cdr3_nt: TGTGCCACCAGTCCCTCTAGGGGCGGAAACTACAATGAGCAGTTCTTC
d_call: -
v_call: TRBV2
j_call: TRBJ2-1
clone_size: -

cdr3_aa: CASSSPGTSYNSPLHF
cdr3_nt: TGTGCCAGCAGTTCCCCCGGGACATCATATAATTCACCCCTCCACTTT
d_call: -
v_call: TRBV28
j_call: TRBJ1-6
clone_size: -

cdr3_aa: CASSTHSGLPYEQYF
cdr3_nt: TGTGCCAGCTCTACCCACAGCGGGTTACCCTACGAGCAGTACTTC
d_call: -
v_call: TRBV27
j_call: TRBJ2-7
clone_size: -

cdr3_aa: CASSRGQKETQYF
cdr3_nt: TGTGCCAGCAGCCGCGGACAGAAAGAGACCCAGTACTTC
d_call: -
v_call: TRBV7-9
j_call: TRBJ2-5
clone_size: -

cdr3_aa: CASSSRRGGYGYTF
cdr3_nt: TGTGCCAGCAGTAGTCGGCGGGGGGGCTATGGCTACACCTTC
d_call: -
v_call: TRBV5-8
j_call: TRBJ1-2
clone_size: -

cdr3_aa: CASSQDKGASTDTQYF
cdr3_nt: TGCGCCAGCAGCCAAGACAAAGGGGCTAGCACAGATACGCAGTATTTT
d_call: -
v_call: TRBV4-1
j_call: TRBJ2-3
clone_size: -

cdr3_aa: CASTKGLAGNNEQFF
cdr3_nt: TGTGCCAGCACAAAGGGACTAGCGGGGAACAATGAGCAGTTCTTC
d_call: TRBD2
v_call: TRBV27
j_call: TRBJ2-1
clone_size: -

cdr3_aa: CASSRGPANYGYTF
cdr3_nt: TGTGCCAGCAGCCGTGGGCCAGCTAACTATGGCTACACCTTC
d_call: -
v_call: TRBV14
j_call: TRBJ1-2
clone_size: -

cdr3_aa: CASKFGQGNTGELFF
cdr3_nt: TGTGCCAGCAAGTTCGGACAGGGTAACACCGGGGAGCTGTTTTTT
d_call: TRBD1
v_call: TRBV28
j_call: TRBJ2-2
clone_size: few

cdr3_aa: CASSPDPGSGLWGETQYF
cdr3_nt: TGCGCCAGCAGCCCGGACCCGGGGAGCGGACTATGGGGGGAGACCCAGTACTTC
d_call: -
v_call: TRBV5-1
j_call: TRBJ2-5
clone_size: -

cdr3_aa: CASGQQNYGYTF
cdr3_nt: TGCGCCAGCGGACAGCAGAACTATGGCTACACCTTC
d_call: -
v_call: TRBV5-1
j_call: TRBJ1-2
clone_size: -

cdr3_aa: CASSNRGETQYF
cdr3_nt: TGTGCCAGCAGTAACAGGGGAGAGACCCAGTACTTC
d_call: TRBD1
v_call: TRBV6-6
j_call: TRBJ2-5
clone_size: -

cdr3_aa: CASSLGLAGAEQFF
cdr3_nt: TGCGCCAGCAGCTTGGGACTAGCGGGAGCTGAGCAGTTCTTC
d_call: TRBD2
v_call: TRBV5-1
j_call: TRBJ2-1
clone_size: -

cdr3_aa: CASRRTGGVQETQYF
cdr3_nt: TGTGCCAGCAGAAGGACAGGGGGCGTTCAAGAGACCCAGTACTTC
d_call: TRBD1
v_call: TRBV25-1
j_call: TRBJ2-5
clone_size: -

cdr3_aa: CASSPGQGENQPQHF
cdr3_nt: TGCGCCAGCAGCCCGGGACAGGGGGAGAACCAGCCCCAGCATTTT
d_call: TRBD1
v_call: TRBV5-1
j_call: TRBJ1-5
clone_size: -

cdr3_aa: CSVPGTPYEQYF
cdr3_nt: TGCAGCGTTCCGGGAACACCCTACGAGCAGTACTTC
d_call: -
v_call: TRBV29-1
j_call: TRBJ2-7
clone_size: -

cdr3_aa: CASGAAASTDTQYF
cdr3_nt: TGCGCCAGCGGGGCCGCAGCTAGCACAGATACGCAGTATTTT
d_call: -
v_call: TRBV5-1
j_call: TRBJ2-3
clone_size: few

cdr3_aa: CASSLTLSVTGELFF
cdr3_nt: TGTGCCAGCAGCTTAACGCTGTCGGTTACCGGGGAGCTGTTTTTT
d_call: -
v_call: TRBV7-3
j_call: TRBJ2-2
clone_size: -

cdr3_aa: CASSVDSGSYNEQFF
cdr3_nt: TGTGCCAGCAGCGTAGATAGCGGGAGCTACAATGAGCAGTTCTTC
d_call: TRBD2
v_call: TRBV9
j_call: TRBJ2-1
clone_size: -

cdr3_aa: CASSLTLTSGSRSTDTQYF
cdr3_nt: TGTGCCAGCAGCTTAACGTTGACTAGCGGGAGTCGGAGCACAGATACGCAGTATTTT
d_call: TRBD2
v_call: TRBV7-3
j_call: TRBJ2-3
clone_size: -

cdr3_aa: CASSPPTSGNNEQFF
cdr3_nt: TGTGCCAGCAGCCCCCCGACTAGCGGTAATAATGAGCAGTTCTTC
d_call: TRBD2
v_call: TRBV5-4
j_call: TRBJ2-1
clone_size: -

cdr3_aa: CASSQDTGGGFDYGYTF
cdr3_nt: TGTGCCAGCAGCCAAGATACAGGGGGAGGATTCGACTATGGCTACACCTTC
d_call: TRBD1
v_call: TRBV4-2
j_call: TRBJ1-2
clone_size: once

cdr3_aa: CSVEDPLLTVYGYTF
cdr3_nt: TGCAGCGTTGAAGATCCTCTCTTGACAGTATATGGCTACACCTTC
d_call: -
v_call: TRBV29-1
j_call: TRBJ1-2
clone_size: -

cdr3_aa: CASSLAGGTNEQFF
cdr3_nt: TGTGCCAGCAGTTTAGCGGGAGGGACAAATGAGCAGTTCTTC
d_call: TRBD2
v_call: TRBV27
j_call: TRBJ2-1
clone_size: -